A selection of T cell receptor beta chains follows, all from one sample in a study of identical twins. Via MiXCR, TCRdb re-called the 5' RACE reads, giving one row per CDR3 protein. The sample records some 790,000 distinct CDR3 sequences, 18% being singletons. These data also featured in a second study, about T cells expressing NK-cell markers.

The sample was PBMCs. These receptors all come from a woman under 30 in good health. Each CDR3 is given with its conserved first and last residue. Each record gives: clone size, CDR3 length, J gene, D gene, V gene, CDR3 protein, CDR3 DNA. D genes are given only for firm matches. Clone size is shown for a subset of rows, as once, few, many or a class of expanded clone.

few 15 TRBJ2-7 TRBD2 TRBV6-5 CASSYSTGLVYEQYF TGTGCCAGCAGTTACTCGACCGGACTAGTCTACGAGCAGTACTTC
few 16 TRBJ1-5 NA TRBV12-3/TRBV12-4 CASSLAGDGRNQPQHF TGTGCCAGCAGCTTAGCAGGGGACGGACGCAATCAGCCCCAGCATTTT
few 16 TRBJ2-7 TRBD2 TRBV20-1 CSARGSGRERSYEQYF TGCAGTGCTAGAGGGTCGGGGAGGGAAAGGTCCTACGAGCAGTACTTC
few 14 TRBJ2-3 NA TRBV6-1 CASSERGLTDTQYF TGTGCCAGCAGTGAAAGGGGGTTGACCGATACGCAGTATTTT
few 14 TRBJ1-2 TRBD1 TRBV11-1 CASSDPGTGDGYTF TGTGCCAGCAGCGATCCCGGGACAGGGGATGGCTACACCTTC
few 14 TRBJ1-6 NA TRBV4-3 CASSQAPGMSPLHF TGCGCCAGCAGCCAAGCCCCGGGGATGTCACCCCTCCACTTT
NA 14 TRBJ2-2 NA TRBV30 CAREADANTGELFF TGTGCCAGGGAAGCGGACGCGAACACCGGGGAGCTGTTTTTT
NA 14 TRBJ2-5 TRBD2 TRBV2 CASSPKRGRETQYF TGTGCCAGCAGTCCCAAGCGGGGGCGCGAGACCCAGTACTTC
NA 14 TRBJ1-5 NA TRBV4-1 CASSQGPGDQPQHF TGCGCCAGCAGCCAAGGACCAGGGGATCAGCCCCAGCATTTT
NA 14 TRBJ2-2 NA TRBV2 CASSPSVPAGELFF TGTGCCAGCAGTCCTAGCGTCCCCGCCGGGGAGCTGTTTTTT
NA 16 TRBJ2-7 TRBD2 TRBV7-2 CASSLVAGGSSYEQYF TGTGCCAGCAGCTTAGTAGCGGGAGGGAGCTCCTACGAGCAGTACTTC
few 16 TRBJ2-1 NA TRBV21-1 CASSKVILAGENEQFF TGTGCCAGCAGCAAAGTTATCCTAGCGGGGGAAAATGAGCAGTTCTTC
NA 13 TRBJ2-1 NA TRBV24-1 CATAGLGGNEQFF TGTGCCACCGCAGGACTAGGGGGCAATGAGCAGTTCTTC
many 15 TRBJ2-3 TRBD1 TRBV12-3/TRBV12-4 CASSPTGASTDTQYF TGTGCCAGCAGTCCCACAGGGGCCAGCACAGATACGCAGTATTTT
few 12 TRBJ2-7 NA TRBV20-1 CSAGEADYEQYF TGCAGTGCCGGGGAGGCAGATTACGAGCAGTACTTC
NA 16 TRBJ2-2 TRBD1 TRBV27 CASSLSEAGGTGELFF TGTGCCAGCAGTTTATCGGAGGCAGGGGGAACCGGGGAGCTGTTTTTT
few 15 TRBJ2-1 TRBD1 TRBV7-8 CASSPDRGYYNEQFF TGTGCCAGCAGCCCGGACAGGGGCTACTACAATGAGCAGTTCTTC
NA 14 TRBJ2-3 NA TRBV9 CASSVVTVTDTQYF TGTGCCAGCAGCGTAGTCACAGTGACAGATACGCAGTATTTT
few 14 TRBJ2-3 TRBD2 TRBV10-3 CAISPGLATDTQYF TGTGCCATCAGTCCGGGACTAGCGACAGATACGCAGTATTTT
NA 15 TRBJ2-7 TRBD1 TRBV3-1 CASSQVGQGSYEQYF TGTGCCAGCAGCCAAGTGGGACAGGGCTCCTACGAGCAGTACTTC
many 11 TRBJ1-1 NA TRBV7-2 CASSFGLEAFF TGTGCCAGCAGCTTTGGCCTCGAAGCTTTCTTT
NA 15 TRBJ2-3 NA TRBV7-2 CASSLARPGSDTQYF TGTGCCAGCAGCTTAGCGCGGCCAGGGTCAGATACGCAGTATTTT
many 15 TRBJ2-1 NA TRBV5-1 CASSFQPAGGNEQFF TGCGCCAGCAGCTTCCAGCCAGCCGGGGGCAATGAGCAGTTCTTC
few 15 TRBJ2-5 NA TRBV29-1 CSVSRRGAIRETQYF TGCAGCGTTTCGCGACGGGGGGCCATTAGGGAGACCCAGTACTTC
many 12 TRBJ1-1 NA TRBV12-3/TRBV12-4 CASSFIGTEAFF TGTGCCAGCAGCTTTATAGGAACTGAAGCTTTCTTT
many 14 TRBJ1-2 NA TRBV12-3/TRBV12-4 CASSLGLGIPRYTF TGTGCCAGCAGTCTCGGTCTCGGGATCCCCCGCTACACCTTC
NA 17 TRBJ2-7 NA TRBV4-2 CASSQAWTASHSYEQYF TGTGCCAGCAGCCAAGCCTGGACAGCCTCCCATTCCTACGAGCAGTACTTC
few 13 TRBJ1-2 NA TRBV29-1 CSGKAGDSYGYTF TGCAGCGGCAAAGCAGGGGATTCCTATGGCTACACCTTC
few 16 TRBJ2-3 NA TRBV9 CASSASGGSGTDTQYF TGTGCCAGCAGCGCCAGTGGAGGTTCAGGGACAGATACGCAGTATTTT
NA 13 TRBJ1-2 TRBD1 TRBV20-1 CCGGQAPNYGYTF TGCTGTGGGGGACAGGCTCCTAACTATGGCTACACCTTC
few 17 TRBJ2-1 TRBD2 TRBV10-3 CAISERLAGGGFNEQFF TGTGCCATCAGTGAAAGACTAGCGGGAGGGGGTTTCAATGAGCAGTTCTTC
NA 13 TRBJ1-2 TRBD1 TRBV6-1 CASSTRTGRGYTF TGTGCCAGCAGTACCCGGACAGGGCGAGGCTACACCTTC
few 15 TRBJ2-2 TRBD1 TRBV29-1 CSVELGQGEIGELFF TGCAGCGTTGAACTGGGACAGGGCGAGATCGGGGAGCTGTTTTTT
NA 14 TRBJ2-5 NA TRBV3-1 CASSLGSIGETQYF TGTGCCAGCAGCCTTGGAAGCATCGGGGAGACCCAGTACTTC
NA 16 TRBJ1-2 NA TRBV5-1 CASSLELGRGAGGYTF TGCGCCAGCAGCTTGGAACTTGGCCGGGGGGCTGGTGGCTACACCTTC
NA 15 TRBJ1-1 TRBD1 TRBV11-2 CASSLTTGVVTEAFF TGTGCCAGCAGCCTGACGACAGGGGTGGTCACTGAAGCTTTCTTT
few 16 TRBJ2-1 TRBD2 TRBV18 CASSPILAGTFGEQFF TGTGCCAGCTCACCCATACTAGCGGGGACTTTTGGTGAGCAGTTCTTC
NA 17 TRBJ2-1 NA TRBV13 CATTEGRGVVSYNEQFF TGTGCCACCACCGAGGGTCGCGGCGTCGTATCCTACAATGAGCAGTTCTTC
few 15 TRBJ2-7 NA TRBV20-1 CSVSNTRDFSYEQYF TGCAGTGTCAGTAATACCCGGGACTTTAGTTACGAGCAGTACTTC
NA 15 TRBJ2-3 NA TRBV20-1 CSASPLGADTDTQYF TGCAGTGCTAGTCCCCTCGGGGCGGACACAGATACGCAGTATTTT
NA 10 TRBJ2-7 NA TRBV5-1 CASSLLEQYF TGCGCCAGCAGCTTGCTTGAGCAGTACTTC
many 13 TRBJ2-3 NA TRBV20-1 CSARRGGTDTQYF TGCAGTGCTAGGAGGGGGGGGACAGATACGCAGTATTTT